The 23 T cell receptor beta chains below come from one sample, sequenced in a study of CD8+CD57+ T cells in acquired aplastic anemia listed by TCRdb under 2018. Sequencing was carried out with an Illumina HiSeq 2000. Genomic DNA served as template for TCR beta VDJ combination and CDR3 sequence profiling. Through fastp at Q25 and MiXCR, TCRdb rebuilt clones from the public reads, retaining in-frame beta chains. All rows with the same CDR3 protein become a single entry with the most common DNA and genes. The sample table shows under 200,000 distinct CDR3 sequences, and roughly 45% are seen once. The ten largest clones represent 1.1% of the sample. The sample consisted of sorted CD4+, CD8+, or CD8+CD57+ T cells (not recorded which) from PBMCs. The receptors were sampled from a human donor in good health.

The sample holds many counts of this clonotype. V and J are TRBV25-1 and TRBJ2-1; perhaps TRBD1 as D (5 bases). Trimming took 2 bases from V and 3 from J, leaving 11 bases between them. In germline, CDR1 is MGHDK, CDR2 SYGVNS. This CDR3 region has 15 residues. This CDR3 is CASSERQGRYNEQFF. The CDR3, as DNA: TGTGCCAGCAGTGAAAGGCAGGGTCGCTACAATGAGCAGTTCTTC.

This clonotype was observed at least ten times. V is TRBV7-6 and J is TRBJ2-1, with D possibly called TRBD1 or TRBD2 (5 bases each). V lost 8 bases and J 6 bases, leaving 17 bases between the germline ends. Germline-derived CDR1 and CDR2 are SGHVS and FNYEAQ. This CDR3 comprises 14 residues. The CDR3 region is CASGPVRDRNEQFF. DNA of the CDR3: TGTGCCAGCGGGCCCGTCCGGGACCGCAATGAGCAGTTCTTC.

The rearrangement uses TRBV19 and TRBJ1-5; 9 bases agree with TRBD1. Per germline, CDR1 LNHDA and CDR2 SQIVND (reference sequence). J gave up 6 bases and V 4 bases, and 10 bases lay outside the gene matches. The CDR3 has 16 residues. The DNA of the CDR3 is TGTGCCAGTAGTAGCGCTGGGACAGGGTCGGGTCAGCCCCAGCATTTT. Translating it yields CASSSAGTGSGQPQHF. Full variable domain (remainder filled in from reference TRBV19 and TRBJ1-5): DGGITQSPKYLFRKEGQNVTLSCEQNLNHDAMYWYRQDPGQGLRLIYYSQIVNDFQKGDIAEGYSVSREKKESFPLTVTSAQKNPTAFYLCASSSAGTGSGQPQHFGDGTRLSIL.

This clonotype was found many times. The chain combines TRBV9 with TRBJ2-3; 9 nucleotides align to TRBD2. With V trimmed by 4 bases and J by 4 bases, 16 bases remained unmatched. The CDR3 spans 18 residues. Germline V gene data show CDR1 as SGDLS and CDR2 as YYNGEE. The CDR3 is CASSLFSDGREGADTQYF. The DNA for the CDR3 is TGTGCCAGCAGCCTTTTTAGTGACGGGCGGGAGGGCGCAGATACGCAGTATTTT.

For this clonotype: A much more abundant neighbour one base away suggests this may be a read error. The chain combines TRBV3-1 with TRBJ1-6; 9 nucleotides match TRBD1. CDR1 and CDR2 (germline): LGHDT, YNNKEL (reference sequence). The V segment lost 3 bases and the J segment 10 bases; nucleotides outside the gene matches: 7. The length of the CDR3 is 15 residues. The CDR3 loop reads CASSQGTGLKSPLHF. CDR3 DNA: TGTGCCAGCAGCCAGGGGACAGGGCTGAAATCACCCCTCCACTTT. The full variable domain, with the rest looked up from reference TRBV3-1 and TRBJ1-6, is DTAVSQTPKYLVTQMGNDKSIKCEQNLGHDTMYWYKQDSKKFLKIMFSYNNKELIINETVPNRFSPKSPDKAHLNLHINSLELGDSAVYFCASSQGTGLKSPLHFGNGTRLTVT.

The chain carries TRBV3-1 and TRBJ2-5; TRBD1 matches at 10 bases. Germline CDR1 LGHDT, CDR2 YNNKEL (reference sequence). V dropped 1 base and J dropped 3; count of bases not matched to a gene: 8. This CDR3 is built from 17 residues. The CDR3 DNA reads TGTGCCAGCAGCCAAGCACAAGGGACAGGGGATGAAGAGACCCAGTACTTC. Its protein is CASSQAQGTGDEETQYF.

This clonotype was found a few times. The gene calls are TRBV6-5 and TRBJ1-3; unclear D gene. V lost 2 bases to trimming and J lost 0 bases, with 8 bases between them. The CDR3 length is 15 residues. Germline CDR1 is MNHEY and CDR2 is SVGAGI. The CDR3 sequence: CASSYAASSGNTIYF. The CDR3 DNA reads as TGTGCCAGCAGTTACGCAGCATCCTCTGGAAACACCATATATTTT.

In its sample, this clonotype was seen many times. The chain has TRBV19 and TRBJ1-5, with TRBD1 as a possible D gene (5 bases). CDR3 length: 15 residues. Germline V gene data show CDR1 as LNHDA and CDR2 as SQIVND (reference sequence). The V and J ends lost 7 bases and 0 bases respectively, with 13 bases between them. The CDR3 protein is CASMQGSGSNQPQHF. CDR3 DNA: TGTGCCAGTATGCAGGGATCGGGTAGCAATCAGCCCCAGCATTTT.

The chain employs TRBV5-1 and TRBJ2-3; possible D gene TRBD2, 5 bases. The CDR3 is made up of 14 amino acids. Looked up from germline, CDR1 is SGHRS and CDR2 is YFSETQ. Trimming removed 3 bases from V and 2 bases from J, with 10 bases in between. The CDR3 DNA reads as TGCGCCAGCAGCTCTTCAGCGGCCACAGATACGCAGTATTTT. Encoded protein: CASSSSAATDTQYF.

The chain carries TRBV15 and TRBJ2-7; 15 bases map to TRBD2. V gave up 1 base and J gave up 5 bases; unmatched junction bases: 6. The CDR3 runs to 17 residues. Germline V gene data show CDR1 as LNHNV and CDR2 as YYDKDF (reference sequence). The CDR3 DNA reads TGTGCCACCAGCAGAGGGACTAGCGGGAGGGCCGTCGACGAGCAGTACTTC. It is translated as CATSRGTSGRAVDEQYF.

This clonotype was counted ten times or more. The chain uses TRBV19 and TRBJ1-5; D gene ambiguous. This CDR3 contains 15 residues. V lost 5 bases to trimming and J lost 2 bases, with 13 bases between them. Per germline, CDR1 LNHDA and CDR2 SQIVND (reference sequence). CDR3 loop: CASSPRVYGNQPQHF. CDR3 DNA: TGTGCCAGTAGTCCTCGGGTATACGGCAATCAGCCCCAGCATTTT.

This clonotype was found many times. The genes are TRBV5-4 and TRBJ2-5; D is perhaps TRBD2 (7 bases). V gave up 0 bases and J gave up 4 bases, with 22 bases separating them. Per germline, CDR1 SGHNT and CDR2 YYREEE (reference sequence). There are 18 residues in the CDR3. The CDR3 DNA reads as TGTGCCAGCAGCTTGGGAAGGGGGGGGCTCGGAGTAGTAGAGACCCAGTACTTC. This codes for CASSLGRGGLGVVETQYF.

The chain joins TRBV7-3 to TRBJ1-2; the D is unclear. This CDR3 spans 14 amino acids. Germline loops: CDR1 SGHTA, CDR2 FQGTGA. V dropped 5 bases and J dropped 2 bases, with 12 bases sitting between them. CDR3 nucleotide sequence: TGTGCCAGCAGCCCTACCGGGGAGAACTATGGCTACACCTTC. It yields the protein CASSPTGENYGYTF.

V is TRBV10-3 and J is TRBJ2-7; 8 nucleotides line up with TRBD2. The CDR3 length is 15 residues. The germline gives CDR1 ENHRY, CDR2 SYGVKD. Trimming at V came to 2 bases and at J to 4 bases, leaving 7 bases not matched to a gene. This CDR3 reads CAISERAGAWYEQYF. The DNA for the CDR3 is TGTGCCATCAGTGAGCGAGCGGGAGCGTGGTACGAGCAGTACTTC.

This clonotype came up many times. V is TRBV6-1 and J is TRBJ2-1; 11 nucleotides match TRBD2. Germline V gives CDR1 MNHNS, CDR2 SASEGT. The V and J ends lost 5 bases and 10 bases, in that order; junction bases with no gene match: 7. The CDR3 totals 14 residues. The CDR3 nucleotides are TGTGCCAGCAGTCCTACTAGCGGGAGTCGGGAGCAGTTCTTC. Protein product: CASSPTSGSREQFF.

This clonotype was recorded at least ten times. This chain connects TRBV7-9 to TRBJ2-3; TRBD2 matches at 10 bases. The CDR3 consists of 15 residues. J gave up 15 bases and V 2 bases, and 14 bases lay outside the gene matches. Germline V gene lookup returns CDR1 SEHNR and CDR2 FQNEAQ (reference sequence). CDR3 sequence reads: CASSLLSGGATWYYF. As DNA, the CDR3 is TGTGCCAGCAGCTTACTCAGCGGGGGGGCCACTTGGTACTATTTT. Full variable domain (remainder filled in from reference TRBV7-9 and TRBJ2-3): DTGVSQNPRHKITKRGQNVTFRCDPISEHNRLYWYRQTLGQGPEFLTYFQNEAQLEKSRLLSDRFSAERPKGSFSTLEIQRTEQGDSAMYLCASSLLSGGATWYYFGPGTRLTVL.

The table lists this clonotype with many counts. The chain joins TRBV5-5 to TRBJ1-2; D is ambiguous. Germline CDR1 SGHKS, CDR2 YYEKEE (reference sequence). This CDR3 contains 14 residues. V dropped 2 bases and J dropped 4 bases, with 12 bases sitting between them. DNA for the CDR3: TGTGCCAGCAGCTTTTCGGTGGTAGCCTATGGCTACACCTTC. It specifies CASSFSVVAYGYTF.

DNA of the CDR3: TGTGCCAGCAGCCAAGACGACGAGTACGAGCAGTACTTC. This sequence encodes CASSQDDEYEQYF. The J gene is TRBJ2-7, the V gene TRBV7-9; D is uncertain. Trimming took off 5 bases at V and 4 bases at J, with 12 bases between the two ends. This CDR3 has 13 amino acids. Germline CDR1 is SEHNR and CDR2 is FQNEAQ (reference sequence).

In this sample, this clonotype turned up many times. The genes are TRBV10-2 and TRBJ1-4; 7 positions agree with TRBD1. Germline V gives CDR1 WSHSY, CDR2 SAAADI. V was pared by 6 bases and J by 0 bases, with 4 bases of the junction left unmatched. The CDR3 consists of 15 residues. CDR3 sequence reads: CASRSGQATNEKLFF. The CDR3 nucleotides are TGCGCCAGCAGATCCGGACAGGCAACTAATGAAAAACTGTTTTTT.

The J gene is TRBJ1-6, the V gene TRBV14, with unresolved D. Germline V CDR1 and CDR2: SGHDN, FVKESK. The V end lost 1 base, the J end lost 9 bases, and 4 bases lay between the germline ends. The CDR3 loop spans 12 amino acids. The CDR3 sequence: CASSQGSSPLHF. The CDR3 bases are TGTGCCAGCAGCCAAGGGAGTTCACCCCTCCACTTT.

V is TRBV5-1 and J is TRBJ1-2, with 7 bases matching TRBD1. The CDR3 spans 13 residues. Germline loops: CDR1 SGHRS, CDR2 YFSETQ. The junction had 2 bases not matched to a gene; V was cut back by 2 bases and J by 4 bases. CDR3 protein: CASSFYRGYGYTF. The CDR3 DNA follows: TGCGCCAGCAGCTTCTACAGGGGCTATGGCTACACCTTC.

This clonotype was found many times. J is TRBJ1-2 and V is TRBV6-2 or TRBV6-3; D not resolved. Germline CDR1 MNHEY, CDR2 SVGEGT. This CDR3 spans 14 amino acids. Trimming stripped 10 bases from V and 0 bases from J, with 15 bases between. In nucleotides, the CDR3 is TGTGCCACTTGGCCCTACATTGCTAACTATGGCTACACCTTC. It is translated as CATWPYIANYGYTF.

This clonotype was observed a single time. The junction departs from germline at one end; a sequencing error may be responsible. The V and J genes are TRBV5-4 and TRBJ2-2; no clear D. The CDR3 has 15 amino acids. Germline CDR1 SGHNT, CDR2 YYREEE (reference sequence). The CDR3 nucleotides are TGTGCCAACAGCTTTATGGCAGAGAACACCGGGGAGCTGTTTTTT. Encoded protein: CANSFMAENTGELFF.